This record covers a single T cell receptor beta chain. Its antigen is not yet known. No base-level quality is on record; no much larger clone is a single base apart. Whole blood was collected in K2EDTA tubes by collaborating institutions according to the institutions' own protocols. For TCRbeta analysis, collaborators shipped samples in one of three forms: frozen whole blood, isolated PBMCs, or DNA extracted from either of those sample types. These data belong to a study of blood T cell repertoires in COVID-19 (dated by TCRdb to about 2020). For the study in its entirety: Collaborator samples came from the United States, Italy and Spain and covered acute and convalescent phases of COVID-19. The prospective study material was composed of cDNA or gDNA derived from T cells, B-cell-depleted T cells, or PBMCs. The dataset comprised deeply sampled blood TCRbeta repertoires from subjects exposed to, actively infected with, or recovered from COVID-19. The repertoires were released in a freely available public database intended as a resource for research on the immune response to SARS-CoV-2. The samples were drawn from the first 160 participants of the ongoing ImmuneRACE study and from about 1,200 subjects provided by 6 global collaborators. The sample metadata nearly always contained a de-identified subject ID, COVID-19 status, age in years and sex. Where available, HLA class I and class II types were obtained from metadata supplied by the sample provider rather than from assay-based typing. The research as a whole found: Clinical and demographic metadata were provided uncurated, with the amount varying by source and participant.

TCRbeta CDR3 regions were amplified from genomic DNA using the immunoSEQ Assay, a bias-controlled multiplex PCR. Turning to the authors' computational methods: Within the assay, amplification of reference gene primers was used to estimate how many nucleated cells each sample contained. To quantify the absolute abundance of each unique TCRbeta CDR3 rearrangement, sequence reads were collapsed and filtered. For each sample, productive Simpson clonality was calculated as the square root of Simpson's diversity index over productive rearrangements. TCRdb retrieved this table from immuneACCESS and kept in-frame rearrangements only. Not all clones are present; in checked studies, unresolved V genes account for under half, and no reason is known for the remainder. That table supplies the V and J calls and clone size; D and trimming were determined from the DNA. The sample contains around 100,000 clones, roughly 80% of them found a single time. The top ten constitute roughly a third of the sample.

The CDR3 covers 16 residues, taking in both the cysteine and the phenylalanine. Solely the CDR3 DNA is kept, with 48 bases framed from the first base. V trim: 0 bases; J trim: 5 bases; unmatched bases: 9. Taken from the germline V gene, the CDR1 and CDR2 loops are LGHNA and YSLEER. The sequence derives from an older man with active or convalescent COVID-19. Rearrangement joined TRBV4-3 to TRBJ2-7, with 8 bases in between that match TRBD1. Specimen: peripheral blood. The CDR3 region reads CASSQELGTGGNEQYF. The DNA reads as follows: TGCGCCAGCAGCCAAGAATTAGGGACAGGTGGGAACGAGCAGTACTTC.